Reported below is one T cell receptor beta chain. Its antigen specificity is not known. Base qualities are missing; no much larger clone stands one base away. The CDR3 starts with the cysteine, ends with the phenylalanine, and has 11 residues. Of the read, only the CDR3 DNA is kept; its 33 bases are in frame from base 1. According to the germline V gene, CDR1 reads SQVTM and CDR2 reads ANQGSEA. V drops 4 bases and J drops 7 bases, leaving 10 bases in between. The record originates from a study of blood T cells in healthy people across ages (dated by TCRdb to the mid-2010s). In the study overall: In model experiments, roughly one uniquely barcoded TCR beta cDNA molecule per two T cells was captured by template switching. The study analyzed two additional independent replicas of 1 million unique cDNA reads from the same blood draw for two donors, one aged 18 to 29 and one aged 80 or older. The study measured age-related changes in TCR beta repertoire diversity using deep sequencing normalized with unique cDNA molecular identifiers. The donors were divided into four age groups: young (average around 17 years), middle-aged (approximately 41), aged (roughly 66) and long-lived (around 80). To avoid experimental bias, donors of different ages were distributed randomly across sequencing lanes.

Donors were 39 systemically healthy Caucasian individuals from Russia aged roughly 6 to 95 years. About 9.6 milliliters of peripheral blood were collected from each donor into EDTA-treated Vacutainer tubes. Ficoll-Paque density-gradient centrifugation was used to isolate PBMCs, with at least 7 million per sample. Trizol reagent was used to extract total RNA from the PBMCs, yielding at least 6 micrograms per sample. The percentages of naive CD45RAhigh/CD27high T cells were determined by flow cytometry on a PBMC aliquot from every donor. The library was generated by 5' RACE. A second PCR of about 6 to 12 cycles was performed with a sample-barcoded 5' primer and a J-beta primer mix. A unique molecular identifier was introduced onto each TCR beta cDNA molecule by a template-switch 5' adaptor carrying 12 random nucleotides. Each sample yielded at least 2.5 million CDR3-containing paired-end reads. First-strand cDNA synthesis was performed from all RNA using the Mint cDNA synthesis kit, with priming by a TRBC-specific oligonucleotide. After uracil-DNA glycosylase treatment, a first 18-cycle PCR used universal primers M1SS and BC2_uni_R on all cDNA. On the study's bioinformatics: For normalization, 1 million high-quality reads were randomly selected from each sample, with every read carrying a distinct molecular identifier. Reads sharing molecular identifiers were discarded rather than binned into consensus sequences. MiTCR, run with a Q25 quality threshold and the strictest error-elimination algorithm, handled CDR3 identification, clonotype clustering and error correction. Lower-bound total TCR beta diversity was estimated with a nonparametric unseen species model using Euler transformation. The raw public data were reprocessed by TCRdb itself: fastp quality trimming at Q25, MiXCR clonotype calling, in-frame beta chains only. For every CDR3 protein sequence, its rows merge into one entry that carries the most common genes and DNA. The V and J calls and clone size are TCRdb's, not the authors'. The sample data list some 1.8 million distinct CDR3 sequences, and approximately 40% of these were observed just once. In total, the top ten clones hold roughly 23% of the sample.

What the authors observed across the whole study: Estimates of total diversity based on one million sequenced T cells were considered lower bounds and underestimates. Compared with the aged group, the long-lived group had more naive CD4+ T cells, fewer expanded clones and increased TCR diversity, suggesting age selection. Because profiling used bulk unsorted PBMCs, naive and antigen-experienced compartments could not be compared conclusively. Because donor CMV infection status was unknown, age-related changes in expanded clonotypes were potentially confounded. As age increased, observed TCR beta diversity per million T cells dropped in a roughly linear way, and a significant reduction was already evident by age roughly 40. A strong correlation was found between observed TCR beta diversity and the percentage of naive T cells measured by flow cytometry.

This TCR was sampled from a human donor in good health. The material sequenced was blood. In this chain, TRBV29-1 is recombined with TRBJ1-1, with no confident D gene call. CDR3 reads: CSVASWDEAFF. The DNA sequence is TGCAGCGTTGCTTCATGGGATGAAGCTTTCTTT. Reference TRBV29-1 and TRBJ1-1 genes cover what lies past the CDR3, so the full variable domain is SAVISQKPSRDICQRGTSLTIQCQVDSQVTMMFWYRQQPGQSLTLIATANQGSEATYESGFVIDKFPISRPNLTFSTLTVSNMSPEDSSIYLCSVASWDEAFFGQGTRLTVV.